The 12 T cell receptor beta chains below were found in one sample sequenced in a study of blood T cell repertoires in COVID-19. Data came from immunoSEQ multiplex PCR; TCRdb stores just in-frame clones and leaves some out. The table lists 70,000 or so clones, about nine tenths of them singletons. What was sequenced was peripheral blood. These receptors originate from a woman aged 55-69 years with acute or convalescent COVID-19.

This clone has more than one count but fewer than ten. V and J are TRBV18 and TRBJ1-3, with no clear D. The V end lost 5 bases, the J end lost 4 bases, and 6 bases lay between the germline ends. Per germline, CDR1 KGHSH and CDR2 LQKENI. This CDR3 has 12 residues. CDR3 in amino acids: CASSSLGNTIYF. CDR3 DNA: TGTGCCAGCTCATCCCTGGGAAACACCATATATTTT.

This clone has just a few counts. The chain uses TRBV6-6 and TRBJ1-6; 7 positions match TRBD1. Trimming cost V 7 bases and J 5 bases; bases outside gene matches: 5. The length of the CDR3 is 14 residues. CDR1 and CDR2 (germline): MNHNY, SVGAGI (reference sequence). The CDR3 region is CASILGQDNSPLHF. The CDR3 DNA reads TGTGCCAGCATCCTTGGACAGGATAATTCACCCCTCCACTTT.

The chain couples TRBV9 to TRBJ2-2, with 10 bases that match TRBD1. The CDR3 has 16 residues. Germline V CDR1 and CDR2: SGDLS, YYNGEE. The ends lost 0 bases at V and 3 bases at J; junction bases unmatched: 2. In nucleotides, the CDR3 is TGTGCCAGCAGCGTAGCGGGGACAGGGGACACCGGGGAGCTGTTTTTT. Translating gives CASSVAGTGDTGELFF.

V usage is TRBV27 and J usage is TRBJ1-2, with a possible D match to TRBD1 (5 bases). Germline CDR1 is MNHEY and CDR2 is SMNVEV (reference sequence). This CDR3 is built from 16 residues. The V end was cut by 0 bases, the J end by 4 bases, with 15 bases between. The CDR3 DNA reads as TGTGCCAGCAGTTTATCGTTGGCAGGGCGAGGCTATGGCTACACCTTC. This codes for CASSLSLAGRGYGYTF.

CDR3 coding DNA: TGTGCCAGTAGAGAAGGGACAGGGGTCTTTGGCAATTCACCCCTCCACTTT. Amino acid sequence: CASREGTGVFGNSPLHF. The chain combines TRBV19 with TRBJ1-6; 10 positions match TRBD1. This CDR3 is 17 amino acids long. Looked up from germline, CDR1 is LNHDA and CDR2 is SQIVND (reference sequence). V trimming: 6 bases; J trimming: 7 bases; junction bases outside the gene matches: 12.

The chain employs TRBV19 and TRBJ2-2; tentative D call: TRBD1 (5 bases). Trimming left V 5 bases short and J 11 bases short, with 15 bases between. CDR1 is LNHDA, CDR2 SQIVND, per germline (reference sequence). The CDR3 covers 13 residues. CDR3 bases: TGTGCCAGTAGTCCCAGGGCCCGTACCGAGCTGTTTTTT. Translation: CASSPRARTELFF.

The CDR3, as DNA: TGTGCCAGCAGCCAAGTCCCGGGACAGGGAGGCACCGGGGAGCTGTTTTTT. It is translated as CASSQVPGQGGTGELFF. The chain joins TRBV14 to TRBJ2-2; 9 bases fit TRBD1. CDR3 size: 17 residues. Germline CDR1 SGHDN, CDR2 FVKESK. Trimming took 1 base from V and 4 from J; bases not matched to a gene: 7.

This clone occurred a few times. The chain employs TRBV7-9 and TRBJ2-5, with a tentative D call TRBD1 (6 bases). This CDR3 spans 13 amino acids. CDR1 is SEHNR and CDR2 is FQNEAQ in the germline V gene (reference sequence). With 5 bases removed from V and 7 bases from J, the gap between germline ends came to 14 bases. The CDR3 nucleotides are TGTGCCAGCAGCCCTGACAGGTTAGGGACCCAGTACTTC. Amino acid sequence: CASSPDRLGTQYF. Based on the CDR3 plus reference TRBV7-9 and TRBJ2-5, the full variable domain is DTGVSQNPRHKITKRGQNVTFRCDPISEHNRLYWYRQTLGQGPEFLTYFQNEAQLEKSRLLSDRFSAERPKGSFSTLEIQRTEQGDSAMYLCASSPDRLGTQYFGPGTRLLVL.

This chain links TRBV30 with TRBJ1-6; 7 bases fit TRBD1. The CDR3 sequence is 14 residues long. CDR1 is GTSNPN, CDR2 SVGIG, per germline (reference sequence). With 3 bases clipped from V and 7 bases from J, the junction kept 6 bases outside the gene matches. The CDR3 here is CAWSQGTENSPLHF. The CDR3 DNA sequence: TGTGCCTGGAGCCAAGGGACAGAGAATTCACCCCTCCACTTT.

This clone was observed a handful of times. The chain recombines TRBV5-1 with TRBJ2-5, with D perhaps TRBD1 (5 bases). Trimming pared 0 bases from V and 5 bases from J, leaving 8 bases between. The CDR3 has 13 amino acids. Looked up from germline, CDR1 is SGHRS and CDR2 is YFSETQ. CDR3 DNA sequence: TGCGCCAGCAGCTTGGAAGGGGTGGAGACCCAGTACTTC. Translating it yields CASSLEGVETQYF.

The chain has TRBV18 and TRBJ1-3, with D possibly TRBD1 on 6 matching bases. Trimming removed 5 bases at V and 0 bases at J, with 11 bases between. Germline CDR1 and CDR2: KGHSH and LQKENI. The CDR3 consists of 15 residues. CDR3 residues: CASSKDSLSGNTIYF. The CDR3 DNA reads TGTGCCAGCTCAAAGGACAGCCTCTCTGGAAACACCATATATTTT.

This clone was detected once. The chain employs TRBV4-1 and TRBJ2-5; TRBD1 agrees at 7 bases. V shed 1 base, J shed 2 bases, and the junction held 4 bases outside the gene matches. Germline V gene data show CDR1 as MGHRA and CDR2 as YSYEKL. The CDR3 covers 15 residues. The chain's CDR3 is CASSQVWGQQETQYF. The DNA for the CDR3 is TGCGCCAGCAGCCAAGTTTGGGGACAGCAAGAGACCCAGTACTTC.